This TCR beta chain stems from a study of CD8+CD57+ T cells in acquired aplastic anemia. Turning to the study itself: Sorted cells (CD4+ and CD8+) yielded DNA amounts that averaged approximately 3.2 ug. Broader study findings: The number of CD8+ CDR3 sequences shared by patients and controls was approximately 31.

This CDR3 has 14 amino acids. After removal of 4 bases from V and 6 bases from J, the junction contained 6 bases not matched to a gene. Germline V gives CDR1 KGHDR, CDR2 SFDVKD. This clonotype was counted at least ten times. The antigen is not known. Genomic DNA served as template for TCR beta VDJ and CDR3 profiling. In TCRdb, the reads were re-called with MiXCR into one record per CDR3 protein. The table lists roughly 80,000 distinct CDR3 sequences, approximately 46% of them singletons. Specimen: sorted CD4+, CD8+, or CD8+CD57+ T cells (not recorded which) from PBMCs. The sequence derives from a human donor in good health, serving as a control. The chain joins TRBV24-1 to TRBJ1-2; 8 positions agree with TRBD1. The chain's CDR3 is CATSDRGLLNGYTF. Here the CDR3 DNA reads TGTGCCACCAGTGACAGGGGGCTTCTGAATGGCTACACCTTC.